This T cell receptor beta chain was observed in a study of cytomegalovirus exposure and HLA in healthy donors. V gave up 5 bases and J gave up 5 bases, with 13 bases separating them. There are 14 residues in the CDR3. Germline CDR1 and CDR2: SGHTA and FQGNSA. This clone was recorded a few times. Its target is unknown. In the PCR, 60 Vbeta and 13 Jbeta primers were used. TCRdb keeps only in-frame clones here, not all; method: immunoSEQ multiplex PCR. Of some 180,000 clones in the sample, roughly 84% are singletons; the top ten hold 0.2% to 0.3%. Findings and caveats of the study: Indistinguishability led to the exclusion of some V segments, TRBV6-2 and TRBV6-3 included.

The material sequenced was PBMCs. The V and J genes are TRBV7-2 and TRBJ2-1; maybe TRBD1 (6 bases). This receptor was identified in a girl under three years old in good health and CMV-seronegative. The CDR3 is CASSPPGTHNEQFF. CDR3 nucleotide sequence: TGTGCCAGCAGCCCTCCCGGGACACACAATGAGCAGTTCTTC.